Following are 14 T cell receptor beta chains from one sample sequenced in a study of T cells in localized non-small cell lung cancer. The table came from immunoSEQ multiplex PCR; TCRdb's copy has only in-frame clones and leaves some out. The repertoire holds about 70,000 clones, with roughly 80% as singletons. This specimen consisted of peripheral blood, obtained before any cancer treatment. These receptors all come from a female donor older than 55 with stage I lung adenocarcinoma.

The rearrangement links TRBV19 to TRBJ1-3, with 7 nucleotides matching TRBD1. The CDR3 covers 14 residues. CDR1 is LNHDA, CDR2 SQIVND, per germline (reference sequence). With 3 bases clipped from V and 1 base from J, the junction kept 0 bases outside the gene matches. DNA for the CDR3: TGTGCCAGTAGTATGGACAGGTCTGGAAACACCATATATTTT. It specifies CASSMDRSGNTIYF.

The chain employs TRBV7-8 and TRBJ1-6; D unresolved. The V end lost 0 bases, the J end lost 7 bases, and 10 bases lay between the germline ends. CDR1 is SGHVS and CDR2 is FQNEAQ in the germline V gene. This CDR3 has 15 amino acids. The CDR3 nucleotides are TGTGCCAGCAGCTTAGCTGGTGTAGGGAATTCACCCCTCCACTTT. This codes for CASSLAGVGNSPLHF. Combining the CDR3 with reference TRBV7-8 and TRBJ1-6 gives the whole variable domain GAGVSQSPRYKVAKRGQDVALRCDPISGHVSLFWYQQALGQGPEFLTYFQNEAQLDKSGLPSDRFFAERPEGSVSTLKIQRTQQEDSAVYLCASSLAGVGNSPLHFGNGTRLTVT.

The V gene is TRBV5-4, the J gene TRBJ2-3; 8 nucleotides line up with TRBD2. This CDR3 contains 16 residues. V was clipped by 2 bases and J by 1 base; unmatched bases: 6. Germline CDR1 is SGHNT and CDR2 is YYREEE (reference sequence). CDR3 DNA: TGTGCCAGCAGCTTCGGAGCGGGGGCAGGCACAGATACGCAGTATTTT. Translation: CASSFGAGAGTDTQYF.

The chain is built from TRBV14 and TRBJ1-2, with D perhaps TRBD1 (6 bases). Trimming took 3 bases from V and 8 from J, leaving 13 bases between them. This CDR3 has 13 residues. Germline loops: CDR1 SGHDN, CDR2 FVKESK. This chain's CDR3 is CASSHTGMGGYTF. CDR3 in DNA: TGTGCCAGCAGCCACACAGGGATGGGAGGCTACACCTTC.

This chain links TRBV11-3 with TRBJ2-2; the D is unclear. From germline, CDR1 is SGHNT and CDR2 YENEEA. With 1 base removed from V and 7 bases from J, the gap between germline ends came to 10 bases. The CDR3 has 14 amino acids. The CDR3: CASSLGSRGGELFF. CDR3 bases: TGTGCCAGCAGCTTAGGCTCTCGAGGCGGGGAGCTGTTTTTT.

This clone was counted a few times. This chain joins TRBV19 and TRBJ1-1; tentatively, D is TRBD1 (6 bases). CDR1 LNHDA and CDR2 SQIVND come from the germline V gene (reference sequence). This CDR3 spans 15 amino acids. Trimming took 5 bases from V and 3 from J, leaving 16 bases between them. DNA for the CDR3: TGTGCCAGTAGTGCTACAGGGACGGGAGACACTGAAGCTTTCTTT. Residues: CASSATGTGDTEAFF.

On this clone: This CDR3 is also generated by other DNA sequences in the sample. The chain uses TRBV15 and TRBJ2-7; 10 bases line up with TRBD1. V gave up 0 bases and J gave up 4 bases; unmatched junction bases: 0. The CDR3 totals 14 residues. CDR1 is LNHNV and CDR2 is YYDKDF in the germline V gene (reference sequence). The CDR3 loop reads CATSREGQGYEQYF. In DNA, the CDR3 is TGTGCCACCAGCAGAGAGGGACAGGGGTACGAGCAGTACTTC.

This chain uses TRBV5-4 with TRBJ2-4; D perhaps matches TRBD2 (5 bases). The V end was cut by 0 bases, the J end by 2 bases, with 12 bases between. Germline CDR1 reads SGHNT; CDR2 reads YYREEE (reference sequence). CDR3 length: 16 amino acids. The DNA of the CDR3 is TGTGCCAGCAGCTTGGATCCCGGGGTGACCAAAAACATTCAGTACTTC. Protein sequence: CASSLDPGVTKNIQYF.

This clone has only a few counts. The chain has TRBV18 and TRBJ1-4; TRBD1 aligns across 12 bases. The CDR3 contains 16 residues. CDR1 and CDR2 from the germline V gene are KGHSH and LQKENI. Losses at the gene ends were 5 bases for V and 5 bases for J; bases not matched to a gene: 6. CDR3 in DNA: TGTGCCAGCTCATCCGGGACAGGGGGCTTAAATGAAAAACTGTTTTTT. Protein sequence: CASSSGTGGLNEKLFF.

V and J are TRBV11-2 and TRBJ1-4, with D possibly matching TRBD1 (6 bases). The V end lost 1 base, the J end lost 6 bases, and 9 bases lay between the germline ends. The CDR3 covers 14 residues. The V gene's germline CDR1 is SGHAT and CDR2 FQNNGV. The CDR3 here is CASSLGRGDEKLFF. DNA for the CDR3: TGTGCCAGCAGCTTAGGCAGGGGAGATGAAAAACTGTTTTTT.

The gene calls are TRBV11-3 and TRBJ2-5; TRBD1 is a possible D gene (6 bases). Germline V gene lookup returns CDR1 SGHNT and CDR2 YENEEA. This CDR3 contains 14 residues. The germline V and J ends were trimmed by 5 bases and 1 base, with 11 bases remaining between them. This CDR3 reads CASSARTVQETQYF. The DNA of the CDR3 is TGTGCCAGCAGCGCACGGACAGTCCAAGAGACCCAGTACTTC.

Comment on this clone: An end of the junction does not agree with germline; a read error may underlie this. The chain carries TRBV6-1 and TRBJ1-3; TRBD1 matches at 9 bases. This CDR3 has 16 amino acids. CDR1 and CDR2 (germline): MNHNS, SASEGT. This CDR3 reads CAISGRQGDSGNTIYF. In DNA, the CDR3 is TGTGCCATCAGTGGACGACAGGGGGACTCTGGAAACACCATATATTTT.

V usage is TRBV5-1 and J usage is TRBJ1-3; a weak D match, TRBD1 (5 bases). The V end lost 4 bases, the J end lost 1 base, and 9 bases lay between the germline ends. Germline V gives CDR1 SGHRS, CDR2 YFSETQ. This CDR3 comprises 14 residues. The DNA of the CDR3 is TGCGCCAGCAGCGGGGGGAATTCTGGAAACACCATATATTTT. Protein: CASSGGNSGNTIYF. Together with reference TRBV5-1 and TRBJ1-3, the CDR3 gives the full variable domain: KAGVTQTPRYLIKTRGQQVTLSCSPISGHRSVSWYQQTPGQGLQFLFEYFSETQRNKGNFPGRFSGRQFSNSRSEMNVSTLELGDSALYLCASSGGNSGNTIYFGEGSWLTVV.

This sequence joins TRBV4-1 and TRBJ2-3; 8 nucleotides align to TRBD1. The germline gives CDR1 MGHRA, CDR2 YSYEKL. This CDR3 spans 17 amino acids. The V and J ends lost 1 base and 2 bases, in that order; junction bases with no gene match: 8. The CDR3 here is CASSQAGTGTSTDTQYF. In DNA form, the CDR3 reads TGCGCCAGCAGCCAAGCCGGGACAGGAACCTCCACAGATACGCAGTATTTT.